This T cell receptor beta chain was obtained from a study of blood T cell repertoires in COVID-19. Study-level information: Both acute and convalescent COVID-19 samples were obtained from the United States, Italy and Spain. PBMCs, B-cell-depleted T cells, or T cells provided the cDNA or gDNA that made up the material.

Authors' data handling: Cell counts per sample came from amplifying reference gene primers. Measured with immunoSEQ multiplex PCR; TCRdb has only the in-frame clones, and not every one. The DNA gave D and trimming, while V, J and clone size come from that table. This table holds about 190,000 clones, approximately 86% found once. The sample holds a few counts of this clone. In germline, CDR1 is SGHAT, CDR2 FQNNGV. The length of the CDR3 is 9 residues. Trimming took off 10 bases at V and 6 bases at J, with 7 bases between the two ends. The sequencing input was peripheral blood. This chain uses TRBV11-2 with TRBJ2-7; D call uncertain. This TCR was sampled from a woman at least 80 years old with active or convalescent COVID-19. CDR3 sequence reads: CAKRCEQYF. The CDR3 DNA follows: TGTGCCAAGCGTTGCGAGCAGTACTTC.